The 23 T cell receptor beta chains in this list originate from one sample, sequenced in a study of shared clonotypes between healthy human individuals. Data came from immunoSEQ multiplex PCR; TCRdb stores just in-frame clones and leaves some out. The sample comprises 1.5 million to 2.5 million clones, approximately 95% of which are singletons, and 0.9% to 1.5% rests with the top ten. CD45RO-negative cells were positively selected for CCR7, leaving out terminally differentiated effector memory CD45RA+ cells. Sequencing used naive CD8+ T cells sorted from blood. These receptors were obtained from a man aged 18 to 30 in good health.

To note about this clone: Other nucleotide sequences from this sample produce the same CDR3. This chain links TRBV27 with TRBJ1-5; D gene unclear. Per germline, CDR1 MNHEY and CDR2 SMNVEV (reference sequence). V was shortened by 5 bases and J by 6 bases, with 11 bases between the two germline ends. This CDR3 is 13 amino acids long. The CDR3 spells CASSLSRSQPQHF. DNA of the CDR3: TGTGCCAGCAGTCTCTCCAGGAGTCAGCCCCAGCATTTT.

V is TRBV2 and J is TRBJ2-3; D remains ambiguous. The length of the CDR3 is 14 residues. Trimming cost V 4 bases and J 1 base, with 9 bases left between them. The germline V gene encodes CDR1 SNHLY and CDR2 FYNNEI. The CDR3, as DNA: TGTGCCAGCAGTGTAAATGGGGGCACAGATACGCAGTATTTT. Translated, it gives CASSVNGGTDTQYF.

The chain joins TRBV6-6 to TRBJ2-3; D ambiguous. Germline V lookup: CDR1 MNHNY, CDR2 SVGAGI (reference sequence). The CDR3 consists of 12 residues. V lost 2 bases and J 5 bases, leaving 5 bases between the germline ends. The CDR3 is CASSYTVDTQYF. CDR3 DNA sequence: TGTGCCAGCAGTTACACCGTAGATACGCAGTATTTT.

The chain links TRBV13 to TRBJ1-1; possible D gene TRBD1, 6 bases. This CDR3 contains 13 residues. Per the germline V gene, CDR1 is PRHDT and CDR2 is FYEKMQ (reference sequence). Trimming cost V 4 bases and J 8 bases, with 14 bases left between them. CDR3 DNA: TGTGCCAGCAGCTCAGGACAGCCTTTAGAAGCTTTCTTT. Protein product: CASSSGQPLEAFF.

This chain joins TRBV5-1 and TRBJ2-3, with unresolved D. The CDR3 length is 15 residues. V was pared by 2 bases and J by 0 bases, with 10 bases between. Germline V lookup: CDR1 SGHRS, CDR2 YFSETQ. The CDR3 sequence: CASSFSESSTDTQYF. The CDR3 DNA sequence: TGCGCCAGCAGCTTCTCTGAATCTAGCACAGATACGCAGTATTTT.

The genes are TRBV4-3 and TRBJ1-2, with 7 bases matching TRBD1. V trimming: 4 bases; J trimming: 4 bases; junction bases outside the gene matches: 6. The CDR3 runs 14 residues. CDR1 is LGHNA and CDR2 is YSLEER in the germline V gene. CDR3 sequence: CASSRTGEGYGYTF. The DNA of the CDR3 is TGCGCCAGCAGCCGTACAGGGGAGGGCTATGGCTACACCTTC.

Note on this clone: An end of the junction does not agree with germline; a read error may underlie this. V is TRBV11-2 and J is TRBJ1-6; unclear D gene. CDR3 length: 18 residues. CDR1 and CDR2 (germline): SGHAT, FQNNGV. The CDR3 DNA follows: TGTGCCAGCAGCCCCCAAGGAGGCGGGAGCTCCTATAATCCACCCCTCCACTTT. The encoded protein is CASSPQGGGSSYNPPLHF.

The chain carries TRBV4-3 and TRBJ2-3; D uncertain. CDR3 length: 12 amino acids. The germline V gene has CDR1 LGHNA and CDR2 YSLEER. Trimming pared 0 bases from V and 6 bases from J, leaving 4 bases between. CDR3 sequence reads: CASSQDQDTQYF. CDR3 sequence (DNA): TGCGCCAGCAGCCAAGATCAGGATACGCAGTATTTT.

The J gene is TRBJ2-2, the V gene TRBV7-9; 7 bases map to TRBD1. Germline V gene data show CDR1 as SEHNR and CDR2 as FQNEAQ (reference sequence). V lost 4 bases and J lost 2; bases outside the gene matches: 10. The CDR3 is 17 amino acids. This chain's CDR3 is CASSSLEGAKNTGELFF. CDR3 DNA: TGTGCCAGCAGCTCGCTAGAGGGGGCAAAAAACACCGGGGAGCTGTTTTTT.

In this sample, this clone turned up once. The chain couples TRBV30 to TRBJ2-7, with 8 bases matching TRBD2. The CDR3 sequence is 14 residues long. V dropped 4 bases and J dropped 3; count of bases not matched to a gene: 8. In germline, CDR1 is GTSNPN, CDR2 SVGIG (reference sequence). The CDR3 protein is CAWMGSGSLYEQYF. The DNA of the CDR3 is TGTGCCTGGATGGGGAGCGGGAGCCTCTACGAGCAGTACTTC.

V and J are TRBV4-1 and TRBJ1-2, with TRBD1 identical over 8 bases. Trimming took 0 bases from V and 4 from J; bases not matched to a gene: 4. CDR1 and CDR2 (germline): MGHRA, YSYEKL. The CDR3 extends over 15 amino acids. The DNA of the CDR3 is TGCGCCAGCAGCCAAGAAGGACAGGGCGCCTATGGCTACACCTTC. It yields the protein CASSQEGQGAYGYTF.

This clone was picked up one time. Possible read error: a much larger clone is one base away. The sample contains more than one DNA sequence encoding this CDR3. This rearrangement joins TRBV13 to TRBJ2-7; tentatively, D is TRBD1 (6 bases). The CDR3 totals 13 residues. Trimming stripped 3 bases from V and 2 bases from J, with 8 bases between. Germline V gene data show CDR1 as PRHDT and CDR2 as FYEKMQ (reference sequence). This CDR3 is CASSFGQTYEQYF. CDR3 nucleotides: TGTGCCAGCAGCTTCGGACAGACCTACGAGCAGTACTTC.

The chain uses TRBV2 and TRBJ2-2; 7 bases are shared with TRBD1. This CDR3 contains 19 residues. The V segment lost 6 bases and the J segment 0 bases; nucleotides outside the gene matches: 16. Germline CDR1 is SNHLY and CDR2 is FYNNEI. CDR3 residues: CASRDVLDQTGTNTGELFF. CDR3 coding DNA: TGTGCCAGCAGGGACGTCCTAGATCAGACAGGGACGAACACCGGGGAGCTGTTTTTT.

This clone was observed once. The chain is built from TRBV27 and TRBJ2-7; D remains ambiguous. V lost 4 bases, J lost 0 bases, and 10 bases lay in between. Germline values: CDR1 MNHEY, CDR2 SMNVEV (reference sequence). The CDR3 consists of 14 residues. This chain's CDR3 is CASSSLPASYEQYF. CDR3 DNA: TGTGCCAGCAGTTCCCTGCCAGCCTCCTACGAGCAGTACTTC.

With regard to this clone: This CDR3 is also generated by other DNA sequences in the sample. J is TRBJ2-1 and V is TRBV4-1; no clear D. V was cut by 1 base and J by 0 bases, with 7 bases left in between. The CDR3 has 15 amino acids. Germline lookup yields CDR1 MGHRA and CDR2 YSYEKL. The CDR3 DNA sequence: TGCGCCAGCAGCCAAGCCAGGAGCTCCTACAATGAGCAGTTCTTC. Amino acid sequence: CASSQARSSYNEQFF.

The genes are TRBV10-1 and TRBJ2-3; D tentatively fits TRBD1 or TRBD2 (5 bases each). The CDR3 sequence is 15 residues long. The germline V gene encodes CDR1 WNHNN and CDR2 SYGVQD (reference sequence). Deletions cut 6 bases from V and 0 bases from J, with 13 bases between. CDR3 region: CASSPGTVSTDTQYF. CDR3 coding DNA: TGCGCCAGCAGCCCCGGGACCGTCAGCACAGATACGCAGTATTTT.

This rearrangement joins TRBV28 to TRBJ1-1, with a possible D match to TRBD1 (6 bases). Germline-derived CDR1 and CDR2 are MDHEN and SYDVKM. Trimming removed 3 bases at V and 4 bases at J, with 15 bases between. The CDR3 contains 15 residues. The CDR3 here is CASSFLRGGLTEAFF. The CDR3 DNA reads TGTGCCAGCAGTTTCCTCCGCGGGGGGCTCACTGAAGCTTTCTTT.

This clone was recorded a few times. This same CDR3 is encoded by further DNA sequences in the sample. DNA of the CDR3: TGTGCCAGCAGTCCTTCGGCGGGGGAAACGACAGATACGCAGTATTTT. Translated: CASSPSAGETTDTQYF. J is TRBJ2-3 and V is TRBV27; the match to TRBD2 covers 7 bases. Germline loops: CDR1 MNHEY, CDR2 SMNVEV (reference sequence). V shed 5 bases, J shed 3 bases, and the junction held 11 bases outside the gene matches. The CDR3 is made up of 16 amino acids.

This chain connects TRBV9 to TRBJ2-7; D tentatively reads TRBD1 or TRBD2 (5 bases each). This CDR3 comprises 15 residues. CDR1 and CDR2 (germline): SGDLS, YYNGEE. V dropped 0 bases and J dropped 3 bases, with 13 bases sitting between them. The CDR3 region has the DNA TGTGCCAGCAGCGTAGCCGGGGCGCTTGGCTACGAGCAGTACTTC. Amino acid sequence: CASSVAGALGYEQYF.

This rearrangement joins TRBV20-1 to TRBJ1-1; D unclear. Germline V gives CDR1 DFQATT, CDR2 SNEGSKA (reference sequence). The CDR3 extends over 11 amino acids. The ends were cut back, 3 bases at V and 1 base at J, with 3 bases in the middle. DNA for the CDR3: TGCAGTGCTAGCGGGAACACTGAAGCTTTCTTT. As protein: CSASGNTEAFF.

The rearrangement uses TRBV29-1 and TRBJ2-7; no firm D call. Per germline, CDR1 SQVTM and CDR2 ANQGSEA. This CDR3 region has 15 residues. V lost 6 bases, J lost 4 bases, and 22 bases lay in between. This chain's CDR3 is CSVVLDFTETYEQYF. The CDR3, as DNA: TGCAGCGTCGTTCTAGACTTCACGGAGACATACGAGCAGTACTTC.

The chain links TRBV28 to TRBJ1-6, with D possibly matching TRBD1 (6 bases). V was cut by 3 bases and J by 2 bases, with 11 bases left in between. The germline CDR1 and CDR2 sequences are MDHEN and SYDVKM. There are 16 residues in the CDR3. The DNA of the CDR3 is TGTGCCAGCAGTTTGGGGGCAGGCGCCTATAATTCACCCCTCCACTTT. Residues: CASSLGAGAYNSPLHF. The full variable domain, rest sourced from reference TRBV28 and TRBJ1-6, is DVKVTQSSRYLVKRTGEKVFLECVQDMDHENMFWYRQDPGLGLRLIYFSYDVKMKEKGDIPEGYSVSREKKERFSLILESASTNQTSMYLCASSLGAGAYNSPLHFGNGTRLTVT.

This sequence joins TRBV11-2 and TRBJ2-7; D is uncertain. Germline V gene data show CDR1 as SGHAT and CDR2 as FQNNGV. This CDR3 is built from 15 residues. Between the trimmed V and J ends, which lost 4 bases and 5 bases, there was a span of 18 bases. The CDR3 DNA reads TGTGCCAGCAGCTCCTCCGGACCCCCTGAGCACGAGCAGTACTTC. Encoded protein: CASSSSGPPEHEQYF.